The next 18 T cell receptor beta chains were all read from a single sample in a study of shared clonotypes between healthy human individuals. Profiled with immunoSEQ multiplex PCR; TCRdb holds only in-frame clones, not every one. The data show some 1.5 million clones, with 95% to 97% seen just once and about 1% held by the top ten. Sequenced material: naive CD4+ T cells sorted from blood. The subset is: CD45RA+ positively selected. These receptors all stem from a man aged 30 to 45 in good health.

This chain connects TRBV7-9 to TRBJ2-5; D gene uncertain. This CDR3 has 14 amino acids. Germline CDR1 and CDR2: SEHNR and FQNEAQ (reference sequence). V shed 5 bases and J shed 3 bases, with 13 bases lying between them. CDR3 DNA sequence: TGTGCCAGCAGCCCCCAGGCTAGAGAAGAGACCCAGTACTTC. Protein sequence: CASSPQAREETQYF.

On this clone itself: The sample has other DNA sequences that encode this CDR3 too. The chain recombines TRBV5-5 with TRBJ1-2; the D is unclear. The germline V gene encodes CDR1 SGHKS and CDR2 YYEKEE (reference sequence). The V end was cut by 0 bases, the J end by 4 bases, with 4 bases between. The CDR3 covers 12 residues. CDR3 sequence reads: CASSLDSYGYTF. CDR3 nucleotide sequence: TGTGCCAGCAGCTTGGATTCCTATGGCTACACCTTC. Variable domain in full (rest from reference TRBV5-5 and TRBJ1-2): DAGVTQSPTHLIKTRGQQVTLRCSPISGHKSVSWYQQVLGQGPQFIFQYYEKEERGRGNFPDRFSARQFPNYSSELNVNALLLGDSALYLCASSLDSYGYTFGSGTRLTVV.

The V call is TRBV6-1, the J call TRBJ2-3; the match to TRBD2 covers 10 bases. The V gene's germline CDR1 is MNHNS and CDR2 SASEGT. V gave up 7 bases and J gave up 6 bases; unmatched junction bases: 10. This CDR3 spans 15 amino acids. The CDR3 nucleotides are TGTGCCAGCAATCTAGGGACTAGCGAAATGGATACGCAGTATTTT. Translation gives CASNLGTSEMDTQYF.

The chain combines TRBV28 with TRBJ2-5; TRBD1 is a possible D gene (5 bases). Germline V gene data show CDR1 as MDHEN and CDR2 as SYDVKM. CDR3 size: 15 residues. Trimming left V 6 bases short and J 4 bases short, with 18 bases between. DNA for the CDR3: TGTGCCAGCAGGGGCGTGGCTCAGGGATCAGAGACCCAGTACTTC. Amino acid sequence: CASRGVAQGSETQYF.

The rearrangement joins TRBV2 to TRBJ2-5, with no clear D. The V and J ends lost 0 bases and 1 base respectively, with 9 bases between them. CDR1 and CDR2 from the germline V gene are SNHLY and FYNNEI. This CDR3 is 15 amino acids long. Here the CDR3 reads CASSEAATVQETQYF. CDR3 DNA: TGTGCCAGCAGTGAAGCGGCCACGGTCCAAGAGACCCAGTACTTC.

The J gene is TRBJ1-2, the V gene TRBV7-2, with 10 nucleotides matching TRBD1. The CDR3 length is 15 residues. CDR1 is SGHTA and CDR2 is FQGNSA in the germline V gene. J lost 2 bases, V lost 5 bases, and 5 bases had no gene match. The CDR3 sequence: CASSPGTGANYGYTF. As DNA, the CDR3 is TGTGCCAGCAGCCCGGGGACAGGGGCCAACTATGGCTACACCTTC.

The chain couples TRBV7-2 to TRBJ1-5; D might be TRBD1 (6 bases). The length of the CDR3 is 14 residues. The V gene lost 5 bases and the J gene lost 7 bases, with 15 bases spanning the gap. From germline, CDR1 is SGHTA and CDR2 FQGNSA. The CDR3 loop is CASSPDRFGQPQHF. CDR3 coding DNA: TGTGCCAGCAGCCCTGACAGGTTCGGGCAGCCCCAGCATTTT. Filled out from reference TRBV7-2 and TRBJ1-5, the complete variable domain reads GAGVSQSPSNKVTEKGKDVELRCDPISGHTALYWYRQSLGQGLEFLIYFQGNSAPDKSGLPSDRFSAERTGGSVSTLTIQRTQQEDSAVYLCASSPDRFGQPQHFGDGTRLSIL.

This chain connects TRBV10-3 to TRBJ2-1; 13 bases agree with TRBD2. CDR3 length: 19 amino acids. The V segment lost 4 bases and the J segment 7 bases; nucleotides outside the gene matches: 16. Germline CDR1 ENHRY, CDR2 SYGVKD. This CDR3 reads CAISGNSWTSGSSGNEQFF. CDR3 DNA sequence: TGTGCCATCAGTGGAAATAGTTGGACTAGCGGGAGTTCAGGGAATGAGCAGTTCTTC.

The V call is TRBV27, the J call TRBJ1-2; TRBD1 might be the D (5 bases). The CDR3 is 13 residues long. V gave up 5 bases and J gave up 4 bases, with 11 bases separating them. Germline-derived CDR1 and CDR2 are MNHEY and SMNVEV (reference sequence). The CDR3 coding sequence is TGTGCCAGCAGTACAACAGGAGTCTATGGCTACACCTTC. The encoded protein is CASSTTGVYGYTF.

The chain combines TRBV5-4 with TRBJ2-3, with unresolved D. Between the trimmed V and J ends, which lost 8 bases and 0 bases, there was a span of 22 bases. The CDR3 sequence is 17 residues long. The germline CDR1 and CDR2 sequences are SGHNT and YYREEE (reference sequence). The CDR3 nucleotides read TGTGCCAGTAGCATGGTTTCCGACCACCCTAGCACAGATACGCAGTATTTT. Translating gives CASSMVSDHPSTDTQYF.

This chain joins TRBV2 and TRBJ2-1; a weak D match, TRBD1 (5 bases). The ends were cut back, 6 bases at V and 5 bases at J, with 14 bases in the middle. The CDR3 loop spans 14 amino acids. The germline V gene encodes CDR1 SNHLY and CDR2 FYNNEI. The CDR3 coding sequence is TGTGCCAGCAGAGAGACGGACAATAACAATGAGCAGTTCTTC. This sequence encodes CASRETDNNNEQFF.

Notes on this clone: Within the sample, other DNA sequences also encode this same CDR3. The CDR3 reads CASSLGGGYNEQFF. The CDR3 nucleotides are TGTGCCAGCAGCTTAGGGGGCGGCTACAATGAGCAGTTCTTC. The chain employs TRBV7-2 and TRBJ2-1; D is possibly TRBD1 (5 bases). Trimming shortened V by 1 base and J by 3 bases, and 7 bases separated the two germline ends. In germline, CDR1 is SGHTA, CDR2 FQGNSA. CDR3 length: 14 residues.

V usage is TRBV5-1 and J usage is TRBJ2-3; no definite D call. Trimming took off 7 bases at V and 2 bases at J, with 11 bases between the two ends. Germline V CDR1 and CDR2: SGHRS, YFSETQ. This CDR3 contains 13 residues. CDR3 sequence reads: CASRADVTDTQYF. The CDR3 DNA follows: TGCGCCAGCCGGGCGGATGTCACAGATACGCAGTATTTT. Complete variable domain (other parts from reference TRBV5-1 and TRBJ2-3): KAGVTQTPRYLIKTRGQQVTLSCSPISGHRSVSWYQQTPGQGLQFLFEYFSETQRNKGNFPGRFSGRQFSNSRSEMNVSTLELGDSALYLCASRADVTDTQYFGPGTRLTVL.

This chain links TRBV11-2 with TRBJ2-1; no definite D call. Germline V gene data show CDR1 as SGHAT and CDR2 as FQNNGV. Trimming cost V 2 bases and J 6 bases, with 11 bases left between them. The CDR3 spans 14 residues. The CDR3 DNA reads TGTGCCAGCAGCTTAAGGGTAGGGTTCAATGAGCAGTTCTTC. Translating gives CASSLRVGFNEQFF.

This clone was picked up one time. This sample includes further DNA sequences coding for the same CDR3. The chain is built from TRBV5-1 and TRBJ2-3; D gene unclear. Trimming stripped 0 bases from V and 1 base from J, with 6 bases between. This CDR3 is 14 amino acids long. The germline V gene encodes CDR1 SGHRS and CDR2 YFSETQ. The CDR3 bases are TGCGCCAGCAGCTTGGCTGGCGGCACAGATACGCAGTATTTT. Translated: CASSLAGGTDTQYF.

The CDR3 sequence is CASSLDRRGQGHNEQFF. The CDR3 coding sequence is TGTGCCAGCAGCTTAGATCGGCGGGGACAGGGGCACAATGAGCAGTTCTTC. The V and J genes are TRBV7-8 and TRBJ2-1; TRBD1 agrees at 10 bases. This CDR3 region has 17 residues. Trimming at V came to 1 base and at J to 5 bases, leaving 8 bases not matched to a gene. Germline loops: CDR1 SGHVS, CDR2 FQNEAQ.

The chain has TRBV10-3 and TRBJ2-7; 7 bases map to TRBD2. The length of the CDR3 is 13 residues. V lost 6 bases to trimming and J lost 3 bases; unmatched junction nucleotides: 5. Germline V gene lookup returns CDR1 ENHRY and CDR2 SYGVKD. The CDR3 DNA is TGTGCCATCAGCCGAGCGGGAAACTACGAGCAGTACTTC. It yields the protein CAISRAGNYEQYF.

The chain combines TRBV11-2 with TRBJ2-2, with D perhaps TRBD1 (5 bases). The V end lost 7 bases, the J end lost 0 bases, and 15 bases lay between the germline ends. Germline V gene sequence: CDR1 SGHAT, CDR2 FQNNGV. This CDR3 comprises 16 residues. CDR3 in amino acids: CASIPKGISNTGELFF. The DNA for the CDR3 is TGTGCCAGCATTCCGAAGGGGATATCGAACACCGGGGAGCTGTTTTTT.